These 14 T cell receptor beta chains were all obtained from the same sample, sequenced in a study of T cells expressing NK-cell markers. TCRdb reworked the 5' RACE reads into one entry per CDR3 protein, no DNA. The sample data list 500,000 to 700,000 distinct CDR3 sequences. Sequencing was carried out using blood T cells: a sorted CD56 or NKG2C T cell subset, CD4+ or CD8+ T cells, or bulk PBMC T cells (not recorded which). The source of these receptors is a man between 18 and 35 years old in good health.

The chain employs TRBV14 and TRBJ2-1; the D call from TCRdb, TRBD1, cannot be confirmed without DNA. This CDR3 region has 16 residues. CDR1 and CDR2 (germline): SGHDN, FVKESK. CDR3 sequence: CASSQGGAGSRDEQFF.

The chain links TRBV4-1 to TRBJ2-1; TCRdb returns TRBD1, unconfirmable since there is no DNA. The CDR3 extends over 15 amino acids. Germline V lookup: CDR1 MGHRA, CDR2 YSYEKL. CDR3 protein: CASSLPWPDHNEQFF.

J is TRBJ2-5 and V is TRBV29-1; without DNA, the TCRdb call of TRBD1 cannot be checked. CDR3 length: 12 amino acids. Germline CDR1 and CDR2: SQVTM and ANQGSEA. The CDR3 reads CSVRQGRETQYF.

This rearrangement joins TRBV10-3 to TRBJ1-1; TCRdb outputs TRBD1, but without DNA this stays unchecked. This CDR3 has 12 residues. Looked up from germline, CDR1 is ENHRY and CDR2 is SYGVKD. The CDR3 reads CAISLDGNEAFF.

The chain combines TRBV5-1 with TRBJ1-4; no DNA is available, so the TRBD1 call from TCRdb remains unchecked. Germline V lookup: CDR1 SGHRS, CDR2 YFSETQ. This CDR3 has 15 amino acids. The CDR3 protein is CASSPYIPSNEKLFF.

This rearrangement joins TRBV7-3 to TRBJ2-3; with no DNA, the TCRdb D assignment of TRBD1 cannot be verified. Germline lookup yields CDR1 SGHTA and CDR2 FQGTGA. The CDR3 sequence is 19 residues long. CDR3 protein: CASSLYAGTPVTGPDTQYF.

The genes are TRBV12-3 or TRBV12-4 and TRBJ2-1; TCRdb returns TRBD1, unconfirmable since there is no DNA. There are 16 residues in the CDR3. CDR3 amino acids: CASSFIGLTGADEQFF.

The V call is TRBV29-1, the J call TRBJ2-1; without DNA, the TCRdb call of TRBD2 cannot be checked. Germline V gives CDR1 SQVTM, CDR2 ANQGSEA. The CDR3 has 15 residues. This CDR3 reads CSVEGGLAGINEQFF.

The chain's CDR3 is CASSPLGSGSSETQYF. The rearrangement uses TRBV12-3 or TRBV12-4 and TRBJ2-5; there is no DNA to check the TCRdb D call of TRBD2. The CDR3 consists of 16 residues.

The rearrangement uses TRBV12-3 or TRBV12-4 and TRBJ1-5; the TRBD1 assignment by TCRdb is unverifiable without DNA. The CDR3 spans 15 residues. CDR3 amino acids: CASSLDRGYNQPQHF.

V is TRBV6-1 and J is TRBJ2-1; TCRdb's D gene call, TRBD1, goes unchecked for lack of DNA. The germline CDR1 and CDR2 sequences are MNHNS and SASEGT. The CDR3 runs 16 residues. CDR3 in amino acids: CASRRLGTVSYNEQFF.

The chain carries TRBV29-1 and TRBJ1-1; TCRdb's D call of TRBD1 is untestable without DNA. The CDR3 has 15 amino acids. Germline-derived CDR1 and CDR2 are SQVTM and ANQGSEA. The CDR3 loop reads CSVEDLRGRDTEAFF.

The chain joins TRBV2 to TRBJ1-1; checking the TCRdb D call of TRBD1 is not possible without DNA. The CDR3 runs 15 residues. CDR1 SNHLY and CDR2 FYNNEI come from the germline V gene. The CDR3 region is CASRLTALMNTEAFF.

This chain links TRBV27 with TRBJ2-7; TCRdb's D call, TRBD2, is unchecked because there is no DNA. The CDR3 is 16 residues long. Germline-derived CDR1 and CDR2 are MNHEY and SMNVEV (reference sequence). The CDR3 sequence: CASWGLAGGSVYEQYF.